Listed below are T cell receptor beta chains from one sample, sequenced in a study of STAT5B mutations in CD4+ large granular lymphocyte leukemia. Produced via immunoSEQ multiplex PCR; TCRdb's table is partial and in-frame only. The sample records 30,000 to 40,000 clones, roughly 76% being singletons. Sequences were obtained from CD4+ T cells from blood buffy coats. The receptors derive from a human donor in good health. Each CDR3 is given with its conserved first and last residue. Fields, in order: V gene, J gene, clone size, D gene, CDR3 protein. A D gene is named only where the DNA matches it firmly. Not all rows give a size; the values are once, few, many and, for expanded clones, a class.

>TRBV5-6|TRBJ2-1|-|-
CASSLHGASEQFF
>TRBV9|TRBJ1-1|-|-
CASSDGAEGTEAFF
>TRBV27|TRBJ1-4|-|-
CACAAGAPATNEKLFF
>TRBV7-9|TRBJ1-1|-|TRBD1
CASSLRGNPGTGGTEAFF
>TRBV5-1|TRBJ2-1|-|-
CASSLFGNIHNEQFF
>TRBV6-6|TRBJ1-2|-|-
CASAGTGGYTF
>TRBV5-6|TRBJ1-6|-|TRBD1
CASSLRTGYNSPLHF
>TRBV4-1|TRBJ2-1|-|-
CASSPADNNEQFF
>TRBV6-5|TRBJ1-1|-|-
CASTRGLNTEAFF
>TRBV6-6|TRBJ1-5|-|-
CASSSALEGRNQPQHF
>TRBV9|TRBJ2-1|-|-
CASNRGGPLYNEQFF
>TRBV27|TRBJ2-6|-|-
CASSRTSGANVLTF
>TRBV5-1|TRBJ2-7|-|TRBD1
CASSPITFRDSEQYF
>TRBV30|TRBJ1-1|-|-
CAWSVTGFTEAFF
>TRBV14|TRBJ2-5|-|-
CASSQVRETQYF
>TRBV9|TRBJ2-5|-|-
CASSVVGSETQYF
>TRBV5-6|TRBJ1-1|-|-
CASSGGTRPDTEAFF
>TRBV11-2|TRBJ1-4|-|TRBD1
CASSLGRQGMNEKLFF
>TRBV2|TRBJ2-1|-|TRBD2
CASRINLAGADNEQFF
>TRBV5-8|TRBJ2-7|-|-
CASSFRADEQYF
>TRBV14|TRBJ2-7|-|-
CASSQDFSVGSEQYF
>TRBV5-1|TRBJ2-7|-|-
CASSLSGELYEQYF
>TRBV11-2|TRBJ2-1|-|-
CASSLGGLQFF
>TRBV6-1|TRBJ1-2|-|-
CASSEAKFAGGYGYTF
>TRBV30|TRBJ2-2|-|-
CAWSVGQGPNTGELFF
>TRBV5-6|TRBJ1-1|-|TRBD1
CASSLEGAGTEAFF
>TRBV2|TRBJ1-4|-|TRBD1
CASRQGLKEKLFF
>TRBV28|TRBJ2-7|-|-
CASTGRGDEQYF
>TRBV29-1|TRBJ2-1|-|TRBD1
CSGLTGVNEQFF
>TRBV12-2|TRBJ1-1|-|-
CASRFKGARAFF
>TRBV2|TRBJ2-4|-|-
CASTRGYIQYF
>TRBV21-1|TRBJ2-6|-|-
CPIGANVLTF
>TRBV4-2|TRBJ2-7|few|-
CASSQGSMGYEQYF
>TRBV11-2|TRBJ2-1|once|-
CASSLSGGSVNEQFF
>TRBV19|TRBJ2-7|once|-
CASSEQGQGEQYF
>TRBV9|TRBJ2-3|-|TRBD2
CASSVVNSGVGDTQYF
>TRBV5-1|TRBJ1-1|-|-
CASSGTENTEAFF
>TRBV7-2|TRBJ2-6|few|-
CASNIYPSSGANVLTF
>TRBV6-8|TRBJ2-1|-|-
CASSPRPGTPFPQFF
>TRBV6-5|TRBJ2-7|-|TRBD2
CASTSAGGLGEQYF
>TRBV20-1|TRBJ1-1|-|-
CSARVRGATFF
>TRBV19|TRBJ1-5|few|TRBD1
CASSLTRDREFPQHF
>TRBV10-3|TRBJ2-1|few|-
CAISESGESNNEQFF
>TRBV7-9|TRBJ2-7|-|-
CASSRQPYEQYF
>TRBV27|TRBJ2-3|-|-
CASSLSVRTRDTQYF
>TRBV7-9|TRBJ2-7|-|-
CASSLGGGASSYEQYF
>TRBV30|TRBJ1-2|-|TRBD1
CAWSATGGEGYTF